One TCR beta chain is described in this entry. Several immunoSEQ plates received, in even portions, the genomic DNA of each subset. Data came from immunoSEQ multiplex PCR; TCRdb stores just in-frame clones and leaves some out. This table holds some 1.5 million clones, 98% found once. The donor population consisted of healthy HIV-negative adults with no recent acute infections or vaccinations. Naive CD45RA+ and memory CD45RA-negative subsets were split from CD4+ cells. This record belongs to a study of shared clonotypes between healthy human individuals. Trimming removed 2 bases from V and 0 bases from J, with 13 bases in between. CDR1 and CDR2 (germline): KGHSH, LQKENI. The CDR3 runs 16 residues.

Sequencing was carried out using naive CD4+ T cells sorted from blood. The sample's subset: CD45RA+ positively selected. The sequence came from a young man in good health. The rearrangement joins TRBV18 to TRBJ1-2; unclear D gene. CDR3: CASSPVDRGTNYGYTF. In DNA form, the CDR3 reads TGTGCCAGCTCACCAGTCGATCGAGGTACTAACTATGGCTACACCTTC.